This TCR beta chain was found in a study of vaccination effects on CD4 cells after COVID-19 (dated by TCRdb to between 2022 and 2023). Some background on the complete study: Participants received two doses of either the BNT162b2 or the mRNA-1273 mRNA SARS-CoV-2 vaccine. The study compared SARS-CoV-2 spike-specific CD4+ TCR repertoires before and after mRNA vaccination in COVID-19 convalescent patients and infection-naive vaccine recipients. A total of nine to ten COVID-19 convalescent patients and several SARS-CoV-2-naive healthy vaccine recipients were included in the full study. In the study, cultures from other donors were sequenced using the Oncomine TCR Beta short-read assay on an Illumina iSeq 100.

Broad study findings and their caveats: In healthy vaccine recipients, vaccine-induced clones were almost all SARS-CoV-2 mono-reactive, with only 1 of 255 being cross-reactive with common cold coronaviruses. At late post-vaccination timepoints, both infection-induced and vaccine-induced clones showed marked clonal contraction, consistent with waning T cell responses. The study was limited by a small number of convalescent patients, and early post-infection timepoints were lacking.

V loses 4 bases, J loses 4 bases, and the germline ends lie 18 bases apart. The CDR3 starts with the cysteine, ends with the phenylalanine, and has 16 residues. Only the CDR3 region is kept as DNA, spanning 48 bases read in frame from base 1. Reading the germline V gene (reference sequence) gives CDR1 LNHDA and CDR2 SQIVND. About this clone: What antigen it recognizes has not been identified. Qualities for individual bases were not recorded, and no much larger clone is one base off.

The ViraFEST assay stimulated PBMC with viral peptide pools and then used TCR sequencing to identify antigen-specific CD4+ T cell clonotypes by expansion. After around 10 days of culture, CD4+ T cells were isolated with the EasySep CD4+ T cell isolation kit. Healthy vaccine recipients had no prior SARS-CoV-2 infection, confirmed by negative nucleocapsid antibodies before and after vaccination. A few million PBMC per well were cultured with around 10 ug/ml peptides in IMDM containing 5% human AB serum, 10 IU/ml IL-2 and gentamicin. Half of the culture medium was replaced with fresh IL-2-containing medium on days 3 and 7. Unless otherwise noted, each peptide stimulation condition was cultured in triplicate wells. Using Ficoll-Paque Plus gradient centrifugation, PBMC were separated from whole blood and then either used fresh or cryopreserved at -140C. The overlapping peptide pools covered the spike proteins of SARS-CoV-2 as well as those of the common cold coronaviruses HCoV-NL63, HCoV-OC43 and HCoV-229E. Genomic DNA was extracted from cultured CD4+ T cells with the QIAamp micro DNA kit.

The library was obtained by the immunoSEQ multiplex PCR assay. DNA from the CD4+ T cells that had been cultured and isolated underwent TCR beta CDR3 sequencing. In the source study's methods: Non-productive TCR sequences were removed, reads were trimmed to the CDR3 region, and CDR3s of at least 7 amino acids were retained. The MANAFEST web app was used to pick out antigen-specific clonotypes by comparing their expansion in peptide wells with that in reference cultures. For clones to be considered positive, expansion at FDR<0.05 versus reference and all other wells, an odds ratio above 5, and a frequency above 0.1% in two replicate wells were required. Cross-reactive clonotypes were defined as significantly expanded in SARS-CoV-2 spike wells and in at least one common cold coronavirus spike condition. CDR3 similarity was assessed by Levenshtein distance using the stringdist R package, and unrooted trees were constructed with ape in R 3.6.1. The table comes from immuneACCESS by way of TCRdb, which keeps in-frame sequences with V and J called. Part of the clones is missing from these tables; in studies checked, under half for an unresolved V gene and the rest for unknown reasons. V, J and clone size derive from that table, while D and trimming were established from the DNA sequence. This sample gives around 83,000 clones in total; around 76% of them show up just once. About 1.7% of the sample is held by the ten biggest clonotypes.

This clonotype was obtained from a human donor who received a COVID-19 vaccine. This sequence uses TRBV19 and TRBJ2-3, with a tentative D gene TRBD2 over 5 matching bases. Sequences were derived from CD4+ T cells from PBMCs cultured with HCoV-229E spike peptides, sampled before COVID-19 vaccination. The sample's cell subset or site, from its label and the paper: HCoV-229E spike overlapping peptide pool stimulation. For the CDR3, the sequence is CASSRRGRVGPDTQYF. The DNA sequence is TGTGCCAGTAGTAGAAGAGGGAGAGTCGGGCCAGATACGCAGTATTTT.